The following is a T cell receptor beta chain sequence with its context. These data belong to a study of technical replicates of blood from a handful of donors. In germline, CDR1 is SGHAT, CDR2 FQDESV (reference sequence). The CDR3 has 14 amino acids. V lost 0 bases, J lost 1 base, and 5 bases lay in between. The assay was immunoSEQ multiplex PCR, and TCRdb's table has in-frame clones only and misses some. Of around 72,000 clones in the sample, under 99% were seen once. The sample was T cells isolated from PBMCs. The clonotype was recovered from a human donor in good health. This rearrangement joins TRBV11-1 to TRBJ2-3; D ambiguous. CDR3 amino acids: CASSLARRTDTQYF. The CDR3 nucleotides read TGTGCCAGCAGCTTAGCCAGGCGCACAGATACGCAGTATTTT.